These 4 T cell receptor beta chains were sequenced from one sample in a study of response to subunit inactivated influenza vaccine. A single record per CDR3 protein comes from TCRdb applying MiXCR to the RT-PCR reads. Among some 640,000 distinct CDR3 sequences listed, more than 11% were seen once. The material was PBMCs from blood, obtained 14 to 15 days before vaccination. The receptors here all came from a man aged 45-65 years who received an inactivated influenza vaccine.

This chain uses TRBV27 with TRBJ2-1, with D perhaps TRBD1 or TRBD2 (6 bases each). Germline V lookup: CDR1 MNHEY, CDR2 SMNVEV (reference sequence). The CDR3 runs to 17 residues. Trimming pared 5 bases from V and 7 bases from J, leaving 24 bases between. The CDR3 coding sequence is TGTGCCAGCAGTCTCTCCGACCGGGGGCTTCGCGCAAATGAGCAGTTCTTC. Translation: CASSLSDRGLRANEQFF.

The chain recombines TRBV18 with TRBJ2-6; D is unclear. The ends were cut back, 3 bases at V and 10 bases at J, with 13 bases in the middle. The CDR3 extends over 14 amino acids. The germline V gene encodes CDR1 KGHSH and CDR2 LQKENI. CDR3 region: CASSPSSSTNVLTF. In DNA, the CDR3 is TGTGCCAGCTCACCCTCGAGCTCTACAAACGTCCTGACTTTC.

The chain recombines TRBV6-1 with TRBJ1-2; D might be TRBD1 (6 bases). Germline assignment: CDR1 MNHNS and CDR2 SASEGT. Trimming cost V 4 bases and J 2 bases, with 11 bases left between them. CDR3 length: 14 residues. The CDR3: CASSGQVPNYGYTF. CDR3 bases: TGTGCCAGCAGTGGACAGGTTCCCAACTATGGCTACACCTTC.

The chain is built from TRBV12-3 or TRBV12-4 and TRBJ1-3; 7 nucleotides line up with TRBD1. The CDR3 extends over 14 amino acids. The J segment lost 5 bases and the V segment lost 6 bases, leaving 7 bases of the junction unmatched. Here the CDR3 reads CASRRDSTRNTIYF. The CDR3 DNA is TGTGCCAGCAGGCGGGACAGCACTCGAAACACCATATATTTT.